A selection of T cell receptor beta chains follows, all from one sample in a study of tumor and adjacent non-tumor tissue in lung cancer. TCRdb used MiXCR to reprocess the multiplex PCR reads, holding one entry per CDR3 protein. The profile shows about 98,000 distinct CDR3 sequences, 75% to 85% of them singletons. Sequencing was done on a sample of distant non-tumor lung tissue. The receptors shown here come from a man in his sixties with small cell lung cancer. The CDR3 runs from the conserved cysteine through the conserved F or W. A D gene is named only where the DNA matches it firmly. Only some rows state a clone size, as once, few, many or a class for expanded clones.

v_gene,abundance,j_gene,d_gene,CDR3nt,CDR3aa
TRBV6-1,NA,TRBJ1-2,NA,TGTGCCAGGAGTGAAGCGCACGGGTCGTTCACTTTC,CARSEAHGSFTF
TRBV6-1,NA,TRBJ2-2,NA,TGTGTCAGCTGGGACCCCGCGAACACCGGGGAGCTGTTTTTT,CVSWDPANTGELFF
TRBV4-1,NA,TRBJ1-5,NA,TGCGCCAGCAGCCAGGGGATGTCTCAGCCCCATTTT,CASSQGMSQPHF
TRBV20-1,NA,TRBJ1-4,NA,TGCAGTGCCCCTCAGAAGTCCGGGGGCAATGAAAGACTGTTTTTT,CSAPQKSGGNERLFF
TRBV6-5,NA,TRBJ2-1,NA,TGTGCTAGCAGTTACTCGATCCGGGGACGAGCGGACAATGAGCAGTTCTTC,CASSYSIRGRADNEQFF
TRBV7-9,NA,TRBJ2-7,NA,TGTGCCAGCAGCCGCAGTGAAGCCTACGAGCAATACTTC,CASSRSEAYEQYF
TRBV6-1,NA,TRBJ1-5,NA,TGTGCCAGTCGACAGAGTAGCAATCAGCCCCAGGATTTT,CASRQSSNQPQDF
TRBV21-1,NA,TRBJ1-3,NA,TGTGCCAGCAGCAAGAGACTCCGGGACAGGTTTCTGTTCTTCTCTGGAAACACCATATATTTT,CASSKRLRDRFLFFSGNTIYF
TRBV7-9,NA,TRBJ1-1,TRBD1,TGTACCAGCAGCCCCGGGACAGGGGGGACCATGAACACTGAAGCTTTCTTT,CTSSPGTGGTMNTEAFF
TRBV12-3/TRBV12-4,few,TRBJ2-1,NA,TGTGTCAGCAGTTCCGGGATAGAGCATAATGAGCAGTTCTTC,CVSSSGIEHNEQFF
TRBV11-2,NA,TRBJ2-1,NA,TGTGCCAGCTGCTTAGTGACAGACCAGAGCTCCTACAATGAGCAATTCTTC,CASCLVTDQSSYNEQFF
TRBV6-1,many,TRBJ2-3,TRBD1,TGTGCCAGCAGAGGACAGGGGGGCACAGATACGCAGTATTTT,CASRGQGGTDTQYF
TRBV20-1,many,TRBJ1-6,NA,TGCAGTGCCACTAAGAGAAAGAGCTCCTATAATTCACCCCTCCACTTT,CSATKRKSSYNSPLHF
TRBV6-6,many,TRBJ2-7,NA,TGTGCCAGCCACGGGCCCCCTGGCGGGACCTACGAGCAGTACTTC,CASHGPPGGTYEQYF
TRBV4-2,NA,TRBJ1-2,NA,TGTGCCAATAGCCAAGAATACGGTAACTACACCTTC,CANSQEYGNYTF
TRBV6-6,NA,TRBJ2-2,NA,TGTGCCATCAGAAATACGAACACCGGGGAGCTGTTTTTT,CAIRNTNTGELFF
TRBV20-1,many,TRBJ2-5,TRBD2,TGCAGTGCTGACCCTCGGCACCTAGCGGGACGAGAGACCCAGTACTTC,CSADPRHLAGRETQYF
TRBV14,once,TRBJ1-6,TRBD1,TGTGCCAGCAGCCAAGATCCCGGGACAGGTTATTCACCCATCCACTTT,CASSQDPGTGYSPIHF
TRBV4-2,NA,TRBJ2-2,NA,TGTGCCAGCAGTCAAGGAGGTGGTGGATCCACCGAGGAGCTGTTTTTT,CASSQGGGGSTEELFF
TRBV20-1,many,TRBJ2-3,TRBD2,TGCAGTGCTCGGCCACTAGCGGGAGGTACGCAGTATTTT,CSARPLAGGTQYF
TRBV6-1,NA,TRBJ1-5,NA,TGTGTCAGCAGTACTTGGAAGGGTAAGAATCAGCCCCAGCATTTT,CVSSTWKGKNQPQHF
TRBV6-2/TRBV6-3,NA,TRBJ2-1,NA,TGTGCTAACAGTTACAGGGGGGGGGCCTACAATGAGCAGTTCTTC,CANSYRGGAYNEQFF